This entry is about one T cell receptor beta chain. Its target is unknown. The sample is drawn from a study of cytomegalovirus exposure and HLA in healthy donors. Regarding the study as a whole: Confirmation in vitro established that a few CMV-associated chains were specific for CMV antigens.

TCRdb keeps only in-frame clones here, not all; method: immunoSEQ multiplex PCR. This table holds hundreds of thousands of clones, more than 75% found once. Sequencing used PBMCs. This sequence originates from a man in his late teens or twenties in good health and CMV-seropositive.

CDR3 coding DNA: TGTGCCAGCTCACCAGGACTAGCCGGGGCACACGAGCAGTACTTC. Its translation is CASSPGLAGAHEQYF. V usage is TRBV18 and J usage is TRBJ2-7; 8 nucleotides match TRBD2. V lost 2 bases, J lost 5 bases, and 8 bases stayed unmatched. This CDR3 comprises 15 residues. CDR1 is KGHSH, CDR2 LQKENI, per germline. The whole variable domain, filled in from reference TRBV18 and TRBJ2-7, reads NAGVMQNPRHLVRRRGQEARLRCSPMKGHSHVYWYRQLPEEGLKFMVYLQKENIIDESGMPKERFSAEFPKEGPSILRIQQVVRGDSAAYFCASSPGLAGAHEQYFGPGTRLTVT.